Presented here are 31 T cell receptor beta chains from one specimen sequenced in a study of Ad26.COV2.S vaccination and SARS-CoV-2 variants. Treatment noted: 15 to 20 received Ad26.COV2.S at low or high dose, single or two shots; roughly 5 received placebo; per-sample allocation not given. Sampling was performed 63 days after the first vaccine or placebo injection. Only in-frame clones appear in the TCRdb table, and some are missing; sequencing was by immunoSEQ multiplex PCR. This repertoire shows about 380,000 clones, about 83% found once; its top ten account for about 8%. The sample here was peripheral blood, taken in a trial of Ad26.COV2.S vaccine versus placebo. These receptor sequences come from a person between 18 and 65 years old who received the Ad26.COV2.S COVID-19 vaccine or a placebo.

For the CDR3, the DNA is TGTGCCAGCTCACCATACGGGACAGGGGGGAATTCACCCCTCCACTTT. Encoded protein: CASSPYGTGGNSPLHF. The J gene is TRBJ1-6, the V gene TRBV18; the match to TRBD1 covers 11 bases. This CDR3 contains 16 residues. Germline V gene sequence: CDR1 KGHSH, CDR2 LQKENI. V shed 2 bases and J 7 bases; nucleotides not matched to a gene: 4.

The J gene is TRBJ2-2, the V gene TRBV3-1 (or the pseudogene TRBV3-2); D is unresolved. This CDR3 region has 13 residues. V lost 1 base to trimming and J lost 5 bases, with 5 bases between them. Germline V gene sequence: CDR1 LGHDT, CDR2 YNNKEL (reference sequence). CDR3 DNA: TGTGCCAGCAGCCAAGTCTCTACCGGGGAGCTGTTTTTT. This translates into CASSQVSTGELFF.

The J gene is TRBJ1-5, the V gene TRBV5-6; maybe TRBD1 (6 bases). Germline CDR1 is SGHDT and CDR2 is YYEEEE. Trimming cost V 1 base and J 1 base, with 9 bases left between them. The CDR3 length is 15 residues. CDR3 bases: TGTGCCAGCAGCTTGAGGGGGGCCAGCAATCAGCCCCAGCATTTT. It encodes CASSLRGASNQPQHF.

The chain carries TRBV9 and TRBJ2-3; D is unclear. There are 12 residues in the CDR3. V dropped 4 bases and J dropped 2 bases, with 5 bases sitting between them. The germline gives CDR1 SGDLS, CDR2 YYNGEE. CDR3 coding DNA: TGTGCCAGCAGCCCGAACACAGATACGCAGTATTTT. Translating it yields CASSPNTDTQYF.

This chain uses TRBV6-5 with TRBJ1-4; TRBD1 might be the D (5 bases). Looked up from germline, CDR1 is MNHEY and CDR2 is SVGAGI. The CDR3 spans 15 residues. Between the trimmed V and J ends, which lost 8 bases and 4 bases, there was a span of 17 bases. CDR3 region: CASASGLLSNEKLFF. CDR3 DNA: TGTGCCAGCGCATCGGGACTACTGAGTAATGAAAAACTGTTTTTT.

The chain uses TRBV19 and TRBJ1-5; D is undetermined. CDR1 and CDR2 (germline): LNHDA, SQIVND (reference sequence). The length of the CDR3 is 15 residues. V was shortened by 3 bases and J by 7 bases, with 16 bases between the two germline ends. The CDR3, as DNA: TGTGCCAGTAGTATTACGGGGAGTTGGGAGCAGCCCCAGCATTTT. It encodes CASSITGSWEQPQHF. The complete variable domain, with remaining parts taken from reference TRBV19 and TRBJ1-5, reads DGGITQSPKYLFRKEGQNVTLSCEQNLNHDAMYWYRQDPGQGLRLIYYSQIVNDFQKGDIAEGYSVSREKKESFPLTVTSAQKNPTAFYLCASSITGSWEQPQHFGDGTRLSIL.

This clone turned up a few times. This chain links TRBV10-3 with TRBJ1-5, with D possibly being TRBD1 (6 bases). Germline V lookup: CDR1 ENHRY, CDR2 SYGVKD. This CDR3 has 14 amino acids. Trimming took off 5 bases at V and 4 bases at J, with 12 bases between the two ends. CDR3 sequence (DNA): TGTGCCATCAGTCAGCTCCAGGGGAATCAGCCCCAGCATTTT. Its protein is CAISQLQGNQPQHF.

This sequence joins TRBV7-2 and TRBJ2-7, with TRBD1 matching over 10 bases. V was pared by 5 bases and J by 6 bases, with 7 bases of the junction left unmatched. CDR1 SGHTA and CDR2 FQGNSA come from the germline V gene. The length of the CDR3 is 14 residues. The CDR3 DNA sequence: TGTGCCAGCAGCGTCGACAGGGGGCGCGGCGAGCAGTACTTC. Amino acid sequence: CASSVDRGRGEQYF.

This sequence joins TRBV30 and TRBJ2-5; D ambiguous. V dropped 2 bases and J dropped 4 bases, with 17 bases sitting between them. The germline gives CDR1 GTSNPN, CDR2 SVGIG (reference sequence). This CDR3 has 15 residues. CDR3 in amino acids: CAWSTRFGSRETQYF. The CDR3 DNA reads as TGTGCCTGGAGTACCCGGTTCGGCAGTCGAGAGACCCAGTACTTC.

The chain combines TRBV19 with TRBJ2-2, with D maybe TRBD1 (5 bases). Germline V lookup: CDR1 LNHDA, CDR2 SQIVND (reference sequence). CDR3 length: 15 residues. The V and J ends lost 2 bases and 2 bases respectively, with 9 bases between them. CDR3 sequence (DNA): TGTGCCAGTAGTATATCTGACAGCAACACCGGGGAGCTGTTTTTT. Amino acids: CASSISDSNTGELFF.

J is TRBJ2-1 and V is TRBV6-8; the match to TRBD1 covers 7 bases. After removal of 8 bases from V and 4 bases from J, the junction contained 11 bases not matched to a gene. Germline V gene lookup returns CDR1 MNHGY and CDR2 SAAAGT. The CDR3 spans 15 residues. Here the CDR3 reads CASPDSGTVYNEQFF. CDR3 bases: TGTGCCAGCCCCGATTCCGGGACAGTATACAATGAGCAGTTCTTC.

V is TRBV11-2 and J is TRBJ2-1; TRBD2 might be the D (6 bases). Germline CDR1 is SGHAT and CDR2 is FQNNGV. V was clipped by 4 bases and J by 4 bases, with 14 bases between them. CDR3 length equals 15 residues. The CDR3 nucleotides read TGTGCCAGCAGCTCCAGACCCCTAGCGTACAATGAGCAGTTCTTC. It codes for CASSSRPLAYNEQFF.

The V and J genes are TRBV10-3 and TRBJ1-1; D remains unclear. Germline V lookup: CDR1 ENHRY, CDR2 SYGVKD. The CDR3 is 15 amino acids. V was cut by 0 bases and J by 3 bases, with 11 bases left in between. Written as DNA, the CDR3 is TGTGCCATCAGTGAGTCTCGATCGGGAGACACTGAAGCTTTCTTT. Its protein is CAISESRSGDTEAFF.

V is TRBV6-6 and J is TRBJ1-5; D ambiguous. V lost 2 bases and J lost 4, with 12 bases in between. Per germline, CDR1 MNHNY and CDR2 SVGAGI (reference sequence). This CDR3 comprises 15 residues. CDR3 region: CASSYRGRINQPQHF. The DNA of the CDR3 is TGTGCCAGCAGTTACCGCGGACGGATTAATCAGCCCCAGCATTTT.

V and J are TRBV18 and TRBJ2-1; D assignment may be TRBD1 or TRBD2 (6 bases each). Germline V gene data show CDR1 as KGHSH and CDR2 as LQKENI. This CDR3 is built from 15 residues. Trimming shortened V by 3 bases and J by 7 bases, and 16 bases separated the two germline ends. CDR3 in amino acids: CASSPKSGAVNEQFF. The CDR3 nucleotides are TGTGCCAGCTCACCTAAGTCGGGGGCCGTGAATGAGCAGTTCTTC. Variable domain in full (rest from reference TRBV18 and TRBJ2-1): NAGVMQNPRHLVRRRGQEARLRCSPMKGHSHVYWYRQLPEEGLKFMVYLQKENIIDESGMPKERFSAEFPKEGPSILRIQQVVRGDSAAYFCASSPKSGAVNEQFFGPGTRLTVL.

The V gene is TRBV4-1, the J gene TRBJ2-5; weak D call: TRBD2 (5 bases). The CDR3 sequence is 13 residues long. Trimming left V 1 base short and J 5 bases short, with 8 bases between. Germline assignment: CDR1 MGHRA and CDR2 YSYEKL. DNA of the CDR3: TGCGCCAGCAGCCAAGGACTAATGGAGACCCAGTACTTC. Translated, it gives CASSQGLMETQYF.

V is TRBV27 and J is TRBJ2-3, with D unresolved. Germline V gene data show CDR1 as MNHEY and CDR2 as SMNVEV (reference sequence). V was shortened by 7 bases and J by 0 bases, with 17 bases between the two germline ends. The CDR3 length is 16 residues. CDR3 coding DNA: TGTGCCAGCACCGGAGACTCCCACCTTAGCACAGATACGCAGTATTTT. The encoded protein is CASTGDSHLSTDTQYF.

The chain carries TRBV4-2 and TRBJ2-5, with 8 bases matching TRBD1. J gave up 5 bases and V 1 base, and 3 bases lay outside the gene matches. The V gene's germline CDR1 is LGHNA and CDR2 YNFKEQ. There are 14 residues in the CDR3. The CDR3 DNA follows: TGTGCCAGCAGCCAAGTGGACAGGGAGGAGACCCAGTACTTC. It translates to CASSQVDREETQYF.

The chain employs TRBV11-3 and TRBJ2-7, with D perhaps TRBD1 (5 bases). The CDR3 totals 16 residues. Germline CDR1 is SGHNT and CDR2 is YENEEA. Trimming removed 4 bases from V and 0 bases from J, with 16 bases in between. CDR3 residues: CASSSPWGAPSYEQYF. CDR3 in DNA: TGTGCCAGCAGCTCCCCCTGGGGCGCCCCCTCCTACGAGCAGTACTTC. Complete variable domain (other parts from reference TRBV11-3 and TRBJ2-7): EAGVVQSPRYKIIEKKQPVAFWCNPISGHNTLYWYLQNLGQGPELLIRYENEEAVDDSQLPKDRFSAERLKGVDSTLKIQPAELGDSAVYLCASSSPWGAPSYEQYFGPGTRLTVT.

V and J are TRBV4-2 and TRBJ2-7; weak D call: TRBD2 (6 bases). Looked up from germline, CDR1 is LGHNA and CDR2 is YNFKEQ. There are 16 residues in the CDR3. Trimming shortened V by 0 bases and J by 0 bases, and 12 bases separated the two germline ends. The DNA of the CDR3 is TGTGCCAGCAGCCAAGATGGCGGTAGCGGCTCCTACGAGCAGTACTTC. Residues: CASSQDGGSGSYEQYF.

The DNA of the CDR3 is TGTGCCAGCTTACGGCGGGGGGCAGGAGGAAACACTGAAGCTTTCTTT. Its protein product is CASLRRGAGGNTEAFF. The chain employs TRBV2 and TRBJ1-1; D possibly corresponds to TRBD1 (6 bases). This CDR3 has 16 amino acids. V was pared by 8 bases and J by 2 bases, with 21 bases between. Germline V gene data show CDR1 as SNHLY and CDR2 as FYNNEI.

The chain couples TRBV5-1 to TRBJ1-3; the D is unclear. Trimming stripped 1 base from V and 2 bases from J, with 16 bases between. The germline gives CDR1 SGHRS, CDR2 YFSETQ. This CDR3 is 17 amino acids long. CDR3 sequence reads: CASSLYPKGGPGNTIYF. The CDR3 coding sequence is TGCGCCAGCAGCTTGTACCCCAAAGGAGGTCCTGGAAACACCATATATTTT.

The chain carries TRBV5-6 and TRBJ2-7, with D perhaps TRBD1 (6 bases). The CDR3 is 12 amino acids. In germline, CDR1 is SGHDT, CDR2 YYEEEE. Trimming took 6 bases from V and 7 from J, leaving 14 bases between them. The CDR3 sequence: CASNLQGREQYF. The CDR3 DNA follows: TGTGCCAGCAACCTGCAGGGGAGAGAGCAGTACTTC.

The chain uses TRBV3-1 (or the pseudogene TRBV3-2) and TRBJ2-5; D ambiguous. V was pared by 3 bases and J by 0 bases, with 14 bases between. The CDR3 loop spans 16 amino acids. Germline-derived CDR1 and CDR2 are LGHDT and YNNKEL (reference sequence). CDR3 in DNA: TGTGCCAGCAGCCACCGGAGCCGAATCAACCAAGAGACCCAGTACTTC. Its protein product is CASSHRSRINQETQYF.

The CDR3 DNA reads TGTGCCACCGCGACGGGCAACACCTACGAGCAGTACTTC. Amino acid sequence: CATATGNTYEQYF. This chain connects TRBV28 to TRBJ2-7; D is unclear. V lost 10 bases and J 2 bases, leaving 15 bases between the germline ends. CDR3 length: 13 amino acids. Per germline, CDR1 MDHEN and CDR2 SYDVKM.

J is TRBJ1-1 and V is TRBV6-2 or TRBV6-3; D is uncertain. The CDR3 runs 12 residues. Germline CDR1 reads MNHEY; CDR2 reads SVGEGT. V was pared by 2 bases and J by 5 bases, with 6 bases between. As DNA, the CDR3 is TGTGCCAGCAGTTACAGGAGGACTGAAGCTTTCTTT. Translating gives CASSYRRTEAFF.

The chain uses TRBV9 and TRBJ2-1; D is uncertain. CDR3 size: 14 residues. Trimming removed 1 base from V and 0 bases from J, with 5 bases in between. Germline values: CDR1 SGDLS, CDR2 YYNGEE. The CDR3 region has the DNA TGTGCCAGCAGCGTAATCAGCTCCTACAATGAGCAGTTCTTC. This translates into CASSVISSYNEQFF.

The rearrangement uses TRBV10-3 and TRBJ2-7, with TRBD1 matching over 7 bases. J gave up 7 bases and V 9 bases, and 18 bases lay outside the gene matches. The CDR3 is 15 residues long. Per the germline V gene, CDR1 is ENHRY and CDR2 is SYGVKD. CDR3 DNA: TGTGCCATTGCCTCCCTCGGGACAGACCTCCTGGAGCAGTACTTC. Protein product: CAIASLGTDLLEQYF.

Only a few counts were recorded for this clone. The sample holds other DNA sequences that translate to the same CDR3. The chain uses TRBV19 and TRBJ2-6; no reliable D call. This CDR3 is 15 amino acids long. The germline V gene has CDR1 LNHDA and CDR2 SQIVND (reference sequence). With 3 bases removed from V and 0 bases from J, the gap between germline ends came to 6 bases. The CDR3 protein is CASSITDSGANVLTF. DNA of the CDR3: TGTGCCAGTAGTATTACGGACTCTGGGGCCAACGTCCTGACTTTC. Supplemented by reference TRBV19 and TRBJ2-6, the full variable domain reads DGGITQSPKYLFRKEGQNVTLSCEQNLNHDAMYWYRQDPGQGLRLIYYSQIVNDFQKGDIAEGYSVSREKKESFPLTVTSAQKNPTAFYLCASSITDSGANVLTFGAGSRLTVL.

The CDR3 nucleotides are TGTGCCAGCAGCTTCGGGACAGCCGGGGGGACCCAGTACTTC. Residues: CASSFGTAGGTQYF. The chain links TRBV5-8 to TRBJ2-5; TRBD1 is a possible D gene (7 bases). The germline V gene has CDR1 SGHTS and CDR2 YDEGEE. Trimming took 2 bases from V and 7 from J, leaving 15 bases between them. The CDR3 has 14 residues.

Details on this clone: Other DNA sequences from this sample encode an identical CDR3 as well. The CDR3 protein is CASSQEGQGREAFF. DNA for the CDR3: TGCGCCAGCAGCCAAGAAGGACAGGGTCGGGAAGCTTTCTTT. The chain carries TRBV4-3 and TRBJ1-1, with TRBD1 identical over 8 bases. Germline V lookup: CDR1 LGHNA, CDR2 YSLEER. This CDR3 region has 14 residues. J lost 8 bases, V lost 0 bases, and 5 bases had no gene match.